This paragraph covers one T cell receptor (beta chain) sequence. Its antigen is not known. V shed 6 bases and J 0 bases; nucleotides not matched to a gene: 8. The CDR3 consists of 16 residues. The source of the sample is a study of T cell repertoires in cytomegalovirus infection. Background on the study: HLA-B-restricted CMV epitopes that are well studied were used alongside recently identified HLA-C-restricted ones. Based on public TCR beta signatures, there were indications of CMV infection and of a matching HLA type.

A single record per CDR3 protein comes from TCRdb applying MiXCR to the reads. This repertoire shows under 850,000 distinct CDR3 sequences, around 35% found once; its top ten account for around a sixth. General study findings and limits: Cumulative public TCR beta family frequency identified CMV carriers with the relevant HLA. Dominating the ex vivo response were HLA-C-restricted CMV-specific TCR beta clonotypes.

The chain carries TRBV12-3 or TRBV12-4 and TRBJ1-5; 7 nucleotides align to TRBD1. The sequencing used cultured PBMCs, collected from culture after CMV antigen stimulation. The source is a human donor in good health (CMV status not recorded). Some clones in this sample may be carry-over from other donors' samples. The CDR3 reads CASRPGTEGSNQPQHF. The CDR3 DNA follows: TGTGCCAGCAGACCCGGGACAGAGGGTAGCAATCAGCCCCAGCATTTT.